The text below deals with one T cell receptor beta chain. This entry belongs to a study of human T cells and chemical hapten exposure. This CDR3 has 13 residues. Losses at the gene ends were 8 bases for V and 2 bases for J; bases not matched to a gene: 4. The V gene's germline CDR1 is MNHNY and CDR2 SVGAGI (reference sequence). Time point denoted: patch test 2, 6 weeks after DPC sensitization. Treatment indicated: therapeutic diphenylcyclopropenone sensitization with weekly scalp DPC. Each CDR3 protein gets one entry after TCRdb re-called the RACE reads with MiXCR. In the table there are 80,000 to 100,000 distinct CDR3 sequences, 9.3% of which are singletons.

This receptor was obtained from a woman aged 40 to 50 with alopecia areata. Some clones in this sample may be carry-over from other donors' samples. The V call is TRBV6-6, the J call TRBJ1-1; 8 nucleotides match TRBD1. The source material was whole blood, sampled in connection with sensitization to the hapten diphenylcyclopropenone (DPC). The CDR3, as DNA: TGTGCCAGCCTTGACAGGGGTAACACTGAAGCTTTCTTT. Its protein product is CASLDRGNTEAFF.